The clone carrying this TCR beta chain has a single count. The CDR3 spans 12 residues. In germline, CDR1 is SQVTM, CDR2 ANQGSEA. Deletions cut 6 bases from V and 3 bases from J, with 12 bases between. In the source study's methods: Nucleated cell counts were estimated from reference gene primer amplification. The repertoire was sequenced with immunoSEQ multiplex PCR; TCRdb's copy has only in-frame clones and lacks some. V and J calls and clone size follow that table, whereas D and trimming were derived from the DNA. The table includes about 97,000 clones, roughly 80% detected once. This entry is derived from a study of blood T cell repertoires in COVID-19. As for the study in general: COVID-19 samples collected from the United States, Italy and Spain covered acute and convalescent phases. T cells, B-cell-depleted T cells, or PBMCs provided the cDNA or gDNA that served as material.

Sequenced sample: peripheral blood. V usage is TRBV29-1 and J usage is TRBJ2-7; the D gene is possibly TRBD1 (6 bases). The source of this sequence is a man aged 55 to 70 with acute or convalescent COVID-19. In nucleotides, the CDR3 is TGCAGCGTGGAGGAACAGGGCTACGAGCAGTACTTC. It encodes CSVEEQGYEQYF.